The 10 T cell receptor beta chains presented below share a single source sample, sequenced in a study of blood T cell repertoires in COVID-19. This table comes from immunoSEQ multiplex PCR, and its TCRdb copy is limited to in-frame clones, with some not included. The data show about 440,000 clones, with around 88% seen just once and around 4.5% held by the top ten. The source material was peripheral blood. These TCRs come from a woman younger than 45 with acute or convalescent COVID-19.

This clone has a single count. The V call is TRBV5-1, the J call TRBJ2-5; TRBD1 is a possible D gene (6 bases). V was clipped by 2 bases and J by 5 bases, with 16 bases between them. The CDR3 covers 15 residues. Germline lookup yields CDR1 SGHRS and CDR2 YFSETQ. This chain's CDR3 is CASSFGQPSRETQYF. For the CDR3, the DNA is TGCGCCAGCAGCTTCGGACAGCCCTCAAGGGAGACCCAGTACTTC. The variable domain in full, with the rest retrieved from reference TRBV5-1 and TRBJ2-5, is KAGVTQTPRYLIKTRGQQVTLSCSPISGHRSVSWYQQTPGQGLQFLFEYFSETQRNKGNFPGRFSGRQFSNSRSEMNVSTLELGDSALYLCASSFGQPSRETQYFGPGTRLLVL.

V is TRBV29-1 and J is TRBJ2-3, with a tentative D call TRBD2 (6 bases). Germline V gene data show CDR1 as SQVTM and CDR2 as ANQGSEA. Trimming removed 4 bases from V and 0 bases from J, with 8 bases in between. CDR3 length equals 13 residues. CDR3: CSVASDSTDTQYF. CDR3 DNA: TGCAGCGTTGCTAGCGATAGCACAGATACGCAGTATTTT.

There are a few counts of this clone. The rearrangement links TRBV3-1 (or the pseudogene TRBV3-2) to TRBJ1-1; TRBD1 agrees at 9 bases. After removal of 5 bases from V and 5 bases from J, the junction contained 9 bases not matched to a gene. The CDR3 runs 15 residues. The germline V gene encodes CDR1 LGHDT and CDR2 YNNKEL (reference sequence). CDR3: CASSKRGQGITEAFF. The CDR3, as DNA: TGTGCCAGCAGCAAAAGGGGACAGGGAATAACTGAAGCTTTCTTT.

The rearrangement links TRBV30 to TRBJ1-4; D remains ambiguous. The CDR3 is 14 residues long. V lost 5 bases, J lost 6 bases, and 16 bases lay in between. Germline V gene data show CDR1 as GTSNPN and CDR2 as SVGIG (reference sequence). The CDR3 loop is CAWRMRIFDEKLFF. Here the CDR3 DNA reads TGTGCCTGGCGCATGAGGATTTTCGATGAAAAACTGTTTTTT.

In this sample, this clone turned up a few times. J is TRBJ2-3 and V is TRBV4-1; maybe TRBD1 (6 bases). Trimming took 4 bases from V and 2 from J, leaving 22 bases between them. The CDR3 spans 18 residues. Germline values: CDR1 MGHRA, CDR2 YSYEKL. The CDR3 protein is CASSLRVSGTNSTDTQYF. CDR3 nucleotide sequence: TGCGCCAGCAGCCTTAGGGTATCCGGGACAAACTCCACAGATACGCAGTATTTT.

The chain couples TRBV30 to TRBJ2-7; 7 bases align to TRBD1. Looked up from germline, CDR1 is GTSNPN and CDR2 is SVGIG (reference sequence). The CDR3 is made up of 11 amino acids. The ends lost 5 bases at V and 4 bases at J; junction bases unmatched: 2. This CDR3 is CAWAQGYEQYF. The CDR3 DNA reads as TGTGCCTGGGCACAGGGGTACGAGCAGTACTTC.

The chain couples TRBV5-8 to TRBJ1-2; 7 bases align to TRBD1. The ends lost 4 bases at V and 1 base at J; junction bases unmatched: 7. The V gene's germline CDR1 is SGHTS and CDR2 YDEGEE. CDR3 length: 15 residues. The chain's CDR3 is CASSQGDGLNYGYTF. CDR3 sequence (DNA): TGTGCCAGCAGCCAGGGGGACGGGCTTAACTATGGCTACACCTTC. The complete variable domain, with remaining parts taken from reference TRBV5-8 and TRBJ1-2, reads EAGVTQSPTHLIKTRGQQATLRCSPISGHTSVYWYQQALGLGLQFLLWYDEGEERNRGNFPPRFSGRQFPNYSSELNVNALELEDSALYLCASSQGDGLNYGYTFGSGTRLTVV.

The rearrangement uses TRBV20-1 and TRBJ1-3; TRBD1 matches at 8 bases. This CDR3 contains 15 residues. Germline V CDR1 and CDR2: DFQATT, SNEGSKA (reference sequence). V lost 3 bases to trimming and J lost 2 bases; unmatched junction nucleotides: 6. The CDR3 DNA follows: TGCAGTGCTAGTGGGGCCAGGGGGCCTGGAAACACCATATATTTT. It encodes CSASGARGPGNTIYF.

The chain is built from TRBV4-1 and TRBJ2-2; TRBD2 agrees at 8 bases. Trimming took 6 bases from V and 4 from J; bases not matched to a gene: 7. The CDR3 spans 15 residues. Looked up from germline, CDR1 is MGHRA and CDR2 is YSYEKL. The CDR3 region has the DNA TGCGCCAGCAGGCAGCGGGGGTCTTTCACCGGGGAGCTGTTTTTT. Translated, it gives CASRQRGSFTGELFF.

The gene calls are TRBV27 and TRBJ2-5, with 9 nucleotides matching TRBD1. CDR1 is MNHEY and CDR2 is SMNVEV in the germline V gene (reference sequence). With 8 bases clipped from V and 1 base from J, the junction kept 2 bases outside the gene matches. The length of the CDR3 is 13 residues. The CDR3 nucleotides are TGTGCCAGCGGGGACAGGGTCCAAGAGACCCAGTACTTC. Translating it yields CASGDRVQETQYF.